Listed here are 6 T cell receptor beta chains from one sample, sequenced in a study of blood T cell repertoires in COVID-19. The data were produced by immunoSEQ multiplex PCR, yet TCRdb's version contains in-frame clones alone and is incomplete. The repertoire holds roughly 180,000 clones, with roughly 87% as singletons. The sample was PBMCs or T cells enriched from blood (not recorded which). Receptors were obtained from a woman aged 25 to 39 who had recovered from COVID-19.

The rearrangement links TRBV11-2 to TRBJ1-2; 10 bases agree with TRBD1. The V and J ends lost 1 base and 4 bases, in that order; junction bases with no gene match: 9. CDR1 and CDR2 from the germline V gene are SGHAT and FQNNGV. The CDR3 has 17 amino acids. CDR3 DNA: TGTGCCAGCAGCTTAGTACCAAGACAGGGGGCATTCTATGGCTACACCTTC. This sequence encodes CASSLVPRQGAFYGYTF. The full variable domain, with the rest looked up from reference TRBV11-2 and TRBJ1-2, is EAGVAQSPRYKIIEKRQSVAFWCNPISGHATLYWYQQILGQGPKLLIQFQNNGVVDDSQLPKDRFSAERLKGVDSTLKIQPAKLEDSAVYLCASSLVPRQGAFYGYTFGSGTRLTVV.

The CDR3 region is CASSGGTGNSQHF. DNA of the CDR3: TGTGCCAGCAGCGGAGGGACAGGGAACTCCCAGCATTTT. The chain couples TRBV7-2 to TRBJ1-5; TRBD1 agrees at 9 bases. The CDR3 spans 13 residues. Looked up from germline, CDR1 is SGHTA and CDR2 is FQGNSA. Trimming at V came to 5 bases and at J to 11 bases, leaving 7 bases not matched to a gene.

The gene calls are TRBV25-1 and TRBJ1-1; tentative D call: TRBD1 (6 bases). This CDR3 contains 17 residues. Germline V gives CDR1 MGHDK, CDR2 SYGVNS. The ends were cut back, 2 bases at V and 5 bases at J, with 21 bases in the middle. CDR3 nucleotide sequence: TGTGCCAGCAGTGAACAATTACCGGGACACTGGAGAACTGAAGCTTTCTTT. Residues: CASSEQLPGHWRTEAFF. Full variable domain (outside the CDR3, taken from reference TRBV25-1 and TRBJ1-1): EADIYQTPRYLVIGTGKKITLECSQTMGHDKMYWYQQDPGMELHLIHYSYGVNSTEKGDLSSESTVSRIRTEHFPLTLESARPSHTSQYLCASSEQLPGHWRTEAFFGQGTRLTVV.

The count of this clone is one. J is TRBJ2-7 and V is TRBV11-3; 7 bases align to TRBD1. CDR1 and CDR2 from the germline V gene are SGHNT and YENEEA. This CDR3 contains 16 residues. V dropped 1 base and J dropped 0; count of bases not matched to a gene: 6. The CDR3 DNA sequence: TGTGCCAGCAGCTTAGTCGGCAGGGGGTTCTCCTACGAGCAGTACTTC. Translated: CASSLVGRGFSYEQYF. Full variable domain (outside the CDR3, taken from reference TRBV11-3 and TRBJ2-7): EAGVVQSPRYKIIEKKQPVAFWCNPISGHNTLYWYLQNLGQGPELLIRYENEEAVDDSQLPKDRFSAERLKGVDSTLKIQPAELGDSAVYLCASSLVGRGFSYEQYFGPGTRLTVT.

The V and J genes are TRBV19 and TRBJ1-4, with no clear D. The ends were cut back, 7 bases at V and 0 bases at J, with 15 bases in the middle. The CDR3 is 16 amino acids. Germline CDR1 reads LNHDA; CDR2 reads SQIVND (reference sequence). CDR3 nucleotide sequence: TGTGCCAGTAAGGAACAGACCTTTGCAACTAATGAAAAACTGTTTTTT. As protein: CASKEQTFATNEKLFF.

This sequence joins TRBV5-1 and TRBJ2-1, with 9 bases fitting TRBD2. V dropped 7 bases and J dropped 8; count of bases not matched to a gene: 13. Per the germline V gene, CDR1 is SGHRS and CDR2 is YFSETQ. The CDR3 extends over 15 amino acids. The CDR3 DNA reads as TGCGCCAGCGTCCGGGGTAGCGGGAGTTTCGATGAGCAGTTCTTC. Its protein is CASVRGSGSFDEQFF.